This T cell receptor (beta chain) came from a study of T cells expressing NK-cell markers. Study as a whole: Cells sorted as CD3+CD56+NKG2C+, CD3+CD56+NKG2C- and CD3+CD56-NKG2C+ T cells supplied the TCR beta repertoires. Among eight sequenced donors, seven carried HCMV seropositivity while one was seronegative. Study findings and constraints: In a few donors, these clonotypes also led the CD3+CD56-NKG2C+ fraction.

A note on this clonotype: Its antigen remains unidentified.

Generation of TCR beta cDNA was performed by 5'RACE template switching incorporating UMIs. With the 5' RACE reads reprocessed, TCRdb shows one record per CDR3 protein and no DNA. Its clone listing holds about 460,000 distinct CDR3 sequences. In germline, CDR1 is LGHNT, CDR2 FRNRAP. CDR3 length: 17 residues. This sequence joins TRBV12-5 and TRBJ2-1; TCRdb selects TRBD2, and the lack of DNA leaves this call unchecked. The clonotype was recovered from a woman aged 45 to 65 in good health. The specimen was blood T cells: a sorted CD56 or NKG2C T cell subset, CD4+ or CD8+ T cells, or bulk PBMC T cells (not recorded which). The CDR3 spells CASGLVLAGERYNEQFF.